This TCR beta chain originates from a study of T cell responses to AZD1222 COVID-19 vaccine (dated by TCRdb to the early 2020s). About the investigation overall: A total of 230 to 250 trial participants underwent TCR sequencing, of whom nearly 210 had received two doses of AZD1222 and about 25 had received two doses of the MenACWY control vaccine. Trial participants were enrolled by age into subgroups of 18-55, 56-69 and 70-plus years, and roughly 150, 30 and 60 TCR-sequenced participants, respectively, were included in these subgroups. What the authors observed across the whole study: The 56-69-year group was small, and its depth increase did not reach significance, likely because of low power. Most participants were white British and females outnumbered males, and the authors suggested that clonal diversity may have been underestimated. Conclusions about previously exposed vaccinees are limited, since just a handful of AZD1222 recipients were seropositive for SARS-CoV-2 at baseline. Vaccine-associated CD4 TCRs spanned the whole spike protein, with dominant responses in regions 160-218 and 743-854. Reportedly, almost half of the unique spike-specific TCRs recognized epitopes lying outside the regions that are mutated in the B.1.351 and B.1.1.7 variants. After two AZD1222 doses, spike-specific TCR breadth and depth were significantly higher than at day 0 and than in MenACWY recipients. Because no day 14 peak-response samples were available, the repertoires could be characterized only after the peak T cell response.

Germline trimming: 3 bases from V, 2 bases from J; junction bases outside gene matches: 2. The CDR3 runs 14 residues from the cysteine to the phenylalanine. Only CDR3 DNA is held: 42 bases, read in frame from base 1. The germline V gene (reference sequence) gives CDR1 as LGHDT and CDR2 as YNNKEL. The time point label here, explained by the study, means: about 28 days (+/-7) after the second vaccine dose. AZD1222 recipients given second doses at about 4 weeks or at about 12 weeks were pooled, since spike-specific TCR depth and breadth were not found to differ between the two schedules. Samples from vaccinated people were obtained from the UK trials COV001 and COV002, which included a single-blind randomized controlled phase 2/3 trial of AZD1222 (ChAdOx1 nCoV-19) in healthy adults. For TCRbeta chain sequencing, PBMC samples from trial participants were taken at day 0 and at day 28 after the second dose.

Concerning this clone itself: The antigen this receptor binds is unknown. The input lacks base qualities; no much larger clone sits a single base away.

The CDR3 regions of human TCRbeta chains were analyzed by immunosequencing. The study's processing was this. TCRs in the repertoires were matched against a reference library of SARS-CoV-2-specific TCRs that had been generated with the MIRA antigen-specificity platform. Breadth was defined as the fraction of unique TCRs that were SARS-CoV-2-associated. Depth was defined as the fraction of total T cells that were SARS-CoV-2-associated. Using the MIRA data, each spike-specific TCR was assigned both to the spike region to which the TCR was reactive and to a CD4 or CD8 class. Log10-transformed breadth and depth values were compared by one-way ANOVA with Sidak's multiple comparisons tests. Sourced from immuneACCESS, this table was stored by TCRdb with only in-frame sequences that have V and J called. A share of the clones is absent; for the studies checked, an unresolved V gene accounts for under half, and the remainder has no known explanation. The V and J calls and clone size are taken from that table; D and trimming were inferred from the DNA. Here the sample has roughly 110,000 clones; about 90% occur a single time. The top ten clones comprise 6.5% to 10% of the sample.

The input for sequencing was peripheral blood, taken 28 days after the second AZD1222 dose. This clonotype originated in an adult who received the AZD1222 COVID-19 vaccine. The chain joins TRBV3-1 (or the pseudogene TRBV3-2) to TRBJ2-5; TRBD1 aligns with 8 central bases. The nucleotides read TGTGCCAGCAGCCATCGGGACAGGCAAGAGACCCAGTACTTC. It specifies CASSHRDRQETQYF.